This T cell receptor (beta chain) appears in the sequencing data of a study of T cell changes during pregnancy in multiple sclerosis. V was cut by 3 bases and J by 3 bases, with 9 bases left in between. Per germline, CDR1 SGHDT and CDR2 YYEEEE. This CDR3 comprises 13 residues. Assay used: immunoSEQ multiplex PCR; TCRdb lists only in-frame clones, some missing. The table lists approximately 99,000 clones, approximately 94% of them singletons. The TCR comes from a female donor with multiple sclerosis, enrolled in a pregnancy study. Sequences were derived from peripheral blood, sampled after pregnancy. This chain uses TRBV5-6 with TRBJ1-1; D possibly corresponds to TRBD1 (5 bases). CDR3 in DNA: TGTGCCAGCAGCTCCGACAGACACACTGAAGCTTTCTTT. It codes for CASSSDRHTEAFF.